These 18 T cell receptor beta chains were sequenced from one sample in a study of blood T cell repertoires in COVID-19. Sequencing was performed with immunoSEQ multiplex PCR; in TCRdb, only in-frame clones are kept and a portion is missing. This sample yields under 550,000 clones, of which roughly 89% are seen a single time; approximately 0.92% belongs to the top ten. Specimen: peripheral blood. These receptors were obtained from a young man with COVID-19, enrolled during active disease.

This CDR3 reads CASSPGTRQFF. In DNA form, the CDR3 reads TGTGCCAGCAGCCCCGGGACACGGCAGTTCTTC. The chain is built from TRBV7-6 and TRBJ2-1, with D tentatively TRBD1 (6 bases). Trimming shortened V by 5 bases and J by 12 bases, and 11 bases separated the two germline ends. CDR1 and CDR2 from the germline V gene are SGHVS and FNYEAQ. The CDR3 runs to 11 residues.

The V gene is TRBV3-1 (or the pseudogene TRBV3-2), the J gene TRBJ2-1, with D possibly being TRBD2 (6 bases). The CDR3 contains 12 residues. Germline CDR1 LGHDT, CDR2 YNNKEL (reference sequence). Trimming cost V 6 bases and J 7 bases, with 10 bases left between them. CDR3 nucleotide sequence: TGTGCCAGCAGTTTCGGAGGGAATGAGCAGTTCTTC. This encodes CASSFGGNEQFF.

This rearrangement joins TRBV7-9 to TRBJ2-5; 10 positions agree with TRBD2. The trim removed 5 bases at V and 2 bases at J, leaving 5 bases unmatched. The germline V gene encodes CDR1 SEHNR and CDR2 FQNEAQ (reference sequence). The CDR3 runs to 15 residues. The CDR3 is CASSKLAGPQETQYF. The CDR3 region has the DNA TGTGCCAGCAGCAAACTAGCGGGGCCTCAAGAGACCCAGTACTTC.

V gene TRBV14 combines with J gene TRBJ2-5; D gene ambiguous. Germline CDR1 and CDR2: SGHDN and FVKESK. This CDR3 is built from 16 residues. The V end was cut by 1 base, the J end by 1 base, with 13 bases between. The CDR3 sequence is CASSQVAGSIQETQYF. In DNA form, the CDR3 reads TGTGCCAGCAGCCAAGTAGCTGGCAGCATCCAAGAGACCCAGTACTTC. Full variable domain (outside the CDR3, taken from reference TRBV14 and TRBJ2-5): EAGVTQFPSHSVIEKGQTVTLRCDPISGHDNLYWYRRVMGKEIKFLLHFVKESKQDESGMPNNRFLAERTGGTYSTLKVQPAELEDSGVYFCASSQVAGSIQETQYFGPGTRLLVL.

J is TRBJ2-7 and V is TRBV7-6; 8 nucleotides agree with TRBD1. V shed 5 bases and J 7 bases; nucleotides not matched to a gene: 10. The CDR3 sequence is 14 residues long. CDR1 is SGHVS and CDR2 is FNYEAQ in the germline V gene. The CDR3: CASSPEWTGREQYF. CDR3 coding DNA: TGTGCCAGCAGCCCGGAATGGACAGGGCGGGAGCAGTACTTC.

The chain links TRBV7-3 to TRBJ2-3, with TRBD1 identical over 11 bases. Germline V gives CDR1 SGHTA, CDR2 FQGTGA. J was trimmed by 4 bases and V by 5 bases; bases with no gene match: 8. This CDR3 region has 16 residues. The CDR3 DNA reads TGTGCCAGCAGCCCGGCTCCGGGACAGGGGGCAGATACGCAGTATTTT. Encoded protein: CASSPAPGQGADTQYF.

This rearrangement joins TRBV2 to TRBJ2-1, with 9 positions matching TRBD1. The CDR3 has 15 amino acids. V was clipped by 5 bases and J by 9 bases; unmatched bases: 11. In germline, CDR1 is SNHLY, CDR2 FYNNEI. CDR3: CASSPGTGYGLEQFF. DNA of the CDR3: TGTGCCAGCAGTCCCGGGACAGGGTATGGCCTTGAGCAGTTCTTC.

The chain has TRBV19 and TRBJ2-5; weak D call: TRBD2 (6 bases). The CDR3 has 16 residues. Deletions cut 4 bases from V and 5 bases from J, with 20 bases between. The germline V gene has CDR1 LNHDA and CDR2 SQIVND (reference sequence). The CDR3 loop is CASSTPPSARPETQYF. CDR3 bases: TGTGCCAGTAGTACCCCCCCTAGCGCGCGTCCTGAGACCCAGTACTTC.

This rearrangement joins TRBV12-3 or TRBV12-4 to TRBJ2-3; D gene unclear. The length of the CDR3 is 12 residues. Between the trimmed V and J ends, which lost 5 bases and 0 bases, there was a span of 3 bases. The CDR3 nucleotides are TGTGCCAGCAGTACTAGCACAGATACGCAGTATTTT. This codes for CASSTSTDTQYF.

CDR3 amino acids: CASSISGFTNTGELFF. The DNA of the CDR3 is TGTGCCAGTAGTATCTCAGGATTTACTAACACCGGGGAGCTGTTTTTT. The rearrangement joins TRBV19 to TRBJ2-2; D not certain. Germline V gene sequence: CDR1 LNHDA, CDR2 SQIVND (reference sequence). V lost 3 bases to trimming and J lost 2 bases, with 13 bases between them. The CDR3 sequence is 16 residues long.

V and J are TRBV4-1 and TRBJ2-7; no definite D call. This CDR3 is 14 amino acids long. From germline, CDR1 is MGHRA and CDR2 YSYEKL. V shed 0 bases and J shed 7 bases, with 13 bases lying between them. The CDR3 region is CASSQDHGALEQYF. DNA of the CDR3: TGCGCCAGCAGCCAAGATCACGGAGCGTTAGAGCAGTACTTC.

This rearrangement joins TRBV5-5 to TRBJ1-5, with 10 bases that match TRBD1. Germline trimming cut 4 bases from V and 3 bases from J; bases unmatched to any gene: 10. Germline CDR1 reads SGHKS; CDR2 reads YYEKEE (reference sequence). The CDR3 is 17 amino acids. CDR3 DNA: TGTGCCAGCAGCGCCCAAGCCGGGACAGGGGTCAATCAGCCCCAGCATTTT. Residues: CASSAQAGTGVNQPQHF.

The genes are TRBV2 and TRBJ1-5, with D perhaps TRBD1 (5 bases). With 6 bases removed from V and 0 bases from J, the gap between germline ends came to 15 bases. Looked up from germline, CDR1 is SNHLY and CDR2 is FYNNEI. This CDR3 region has 16 residues. The CDR3 nucleotides read TGTGCCAGCAGCGCCGACAGCTCCTATAGCAATCAGCCCCAGCATTTT. Translating it yields CASSADSSYSNQPQHF.

The CDR3 nucleotides are TGTGCCAGCAGCTTGGACAGGGACCACGAGCAGTACTTC. Protein: CASSLDRDHEQYF. The V gene is TRBV7-9, the J gene TRBJ2-7; 8 nucleotides align to TRBD1. The CDR3 is made up of 13 amino acids. Losses at the gene ends were 3 bases for V and 5 bases for J; bases not matched to a gene: 3. Germline V lookup: CDR1 SEHNR, CDR2 FQNEAQ (reference sequence).

This chain uses TRBV7-2 with TRBJ1-5; D is uncertain. This CDR3 spans 16 amino acids. CDR1 and CDR2 from the germline V gene are SGHTA and FQGNSA. V lost 4 bases and J lost 3, with 16 bases in between. The CDR3 DNA is TGTGCCAGCAGCTCCGCACCCAACAGTTTCAATCAGCCCCAGCATTTT. Translating gives CASSSAPNSFNQPQHF.

J is TRBJ1-6 and V is TRBV7-6, with 11 positions matching TRBD1. Germline-derived CDR1 and CDR2 are SGHVS and FNYEAQ. The CDR3 runs 16 residues. The V gene end was trimmed by 5 bases and the J gene end by 7 bases; junction bases not matched to a gene: 7. The CDR3 loop is CASSPGQGAGNSPLHF. The CDR3, as DNA: TGTGCCAGCAGCCCCGGACAGGGGGCCGGGAATTCACCCCTCCACTTT.

The chain is built from TRBV25-1 and TRBJ2-1; 10 bases map to TRBD1. The CDR3 is made up of 15 amino acids. Germline loops: CDR1 MGHDK, CDR2 SYGVNS. J gave up 6 bases and V 3 bases, and 5 bases lay outside the gene matches. CDR3 loop: CASSDRTGGSNEQFF. In DNA, the CDR3 is TGTGCCAGCAGTGACCGGACAGGGGGGAGCAATGAGCAGTTCTTC.

This clone has a single count. The V and J genes are TRBV18 and TRBJ1-5; D gene unclear. V was shortened by 0 bases and J by 2 bases, with 11 bases between the two germline ends. Germline V gene sequence: CDR1 KGHSH, CDR2 LQKENI. This CDR3 region has 16 residues. This CDR3 reads CASSPPSARGNQPQHF. The DNA of the CDR3 is TGTGCCAGCTCACCACCGAGTGCCCGGGGCAATCAGCCCCAGCATTTT.